The sequence of this T cell receptor (beta chain) was determined in a study of T cell repertoires in cytomegalovirus infection (dated by TCRdb to the late 2010s). About the investigation overall: The HLA type of each donor mattered for the analysis, because public TCR beta signatures pointed to carriage of CMV infection along with the matching HLA type. The research as a whole found: In both this cohort and an independent cohort of a few hundred donors, the cumulative frequency of public TCR beta family members distinguished carriers of CMV infection plus the relevant HLA type. The ex vivo response was dominated by HLA-C-restricted CMV-specific TCR beta clonotypes, which also provided the single most frequent clonotype in two of eight donors.

Sequencing used an Illumina HiSeq 1500. TCRdb reran the public reads through fastp at Q25 and MiXCR, keeping productive beta chains. Records with the same CDR3 protein are collapsed into one entry carrying the most frequent genes and DNA. Across this sample there are roughly 320,000 distinct CDR3 sequences, with 9.5% seen only once. Roughly 4.5% of the sample is held by the ten biggest clonotypes. The CDR3 holds 16 amino acids from the cysteine to the phenylalanine. Just the 48-base CDR3 DNA is kept, in frame starting at base 1. V is shortened by 6 bases, J by 1 base, and the region joining them spans 16 bases. This clonotype was seen ten or more times. The clone's antigen remains unknown. No much larger clonotype is one base removed from it; base qualities were not supplied.

The chain is made from TRBV12-3 or TRBV12-4 and TRBJ2-1; a weak D assignment points to TRBD2 (5 bases agree). Sequenced: PBMCs. The receptor's source is a human donor in good health (CMV status not recorded). Some clones in this sample may be carry-over from other donors' samples. The CDR3 region reads CASRILSGASYNEQFF. The sequence in DNA is TGTGCCAGCAGGATTCTGAGCGGAGCTTCCTACAATGAGCAGTTCTTC.